Each of the 10 T cell receptor beta chains below was sequenced from the same sample in a study of OX40 agonist ivuxolimab in advanced cancers. TCRdb keeps only in-frame clones here, not all; method: immunoSEQ multiplex PCR. The table shows more than 60,000 clones, with roughly 76% occurring only once. This specimen consisted of CD4+ or CD8+ T cells sorted from blood, obtained in a trial of the OX40 agonist ivuxolimab. The receptors here all came from an adult with an advanced solid tumor such as melanoma, head and neck, liver or kidney cancer.

This chain uses TRBV19 with TRBJ1-6; TRBD1 might be the D (5 bases). The CDR3 loop spans 15 amino acids. Trimming pared 3 bases from V and 8 bases from J, leaving 14 bases between. Germline lookup yields CDR1 LNHDA and CDR2 SQIVND (reference sequence). The CDR3 nucleotides read TGTGCCAGTAGTATCGGCAGGGTTGGAGATTCACCCCTCCACTTT. Translation: CASSIGRVGDSPLHF.

The chain is built from TRBV7-8 and TRBJ2-3; 7 nucleotides agree with TRBD2. Losses at the gene ends were 5 bases for V and 0 bases for J; bases not matched to a gene: 8. From germline, CDR1 is SGHVS and CDR2 FQNEAQ. This CDR3 region has 16 residues. This chain's CDR3 is CASSMTSRVSTDTQYF. Written as DNA, the CDR3 is TGTGCCAGCAGCATGACTAGCAGAGTTAGCACAGATACGCAGTATTTT.

V usage is TRBV11-2 and J usage is TRBJ2-5; no clear D. The CDR3 has 14 residues. Germline CDR1 reads SGHAT; CDR2 reads FQNNGV. The V end was cut by 5 bases, the J end by 4 bases, with 14 bases between. The CDR3: CASSPLMNRETQYF. The CDR3 coding sequence is TGTGCCAGCAGCCCCCTAATGAATCGAGAGACCCAGTACTTC.

This clone was seen only a few times. The rearrangement uses TRBV11-2 and TRBJ1-1; TRBD1 is a possible D gene (6 bases). The CDR3 sequence is 12 residues long. The V end was cut by 8 bases, the J end by 1 base, with 8 bases between. The germline gives CDR1 SGHAT, CDR2 FQNNGV. The CDR3 loop reads CASGTQNTEAFF. The CDR3 DNA follows: TGTGCCAGCGGGACACAGAACACTGAAGCTTTCTTT.

This clone was detected only a few times. The chain joins TRBV5-1 to TRBJ1-3; TRBD1 agrees at 9 bases. J gave up 3 bases and V 4 bases, and 5 bases lay outside the gene matches. CDR3 length: 15 residues. The germline gives CDR1 SGHRS, CDR2 YFSETQ. Here the CDR3 reads CASSERTGDGNTIYF. CDR3 sequence (DNA): TGCGCCAGCAGCGAACGGACAGGGGATGGAAACACCATATATTTT.

This rearrangement joins TRBV28 to TRBJ2-2; D is unclear. The CDR3 has 17 residues. V was clipped by 5 bases and J by 1 base, with 17 bases between them. Germline CDR1 and CDR2: MDHEN and SYDVKM. The CDR3 coding sequence is TGTGCCAGCAGTAGGGCTGGTGTTCTAGGGAACACCGGGGAGCTGTTTTTT. Protein product: CASSRAGVLGNTGELFF.

A few counts support this clone. The V and J genes are TRBV6-5 and TRBJ1-3; D gene uncertain. CDR3 length equals 13 residues. Germline lookup yields CDR1 MNHEY and CDR2 SVGAGI. Trimming shortened V by 8 bases and J by 4 bases, and 12 bases separated the two germline ends. CDR3 DNA sequence: TGTGCCAGCCGGTTGAGTTCGGGAAACACCATATATTTT. Amino acids: CASRLSSGNTIYF.

The V call is TRBV11-2, the J call TRBJ1-1, with 11 bases lining up with TRBD1. Germline loops: CDR1 SGHAT, CDR2 FQNNGV. The CDR3 runs 17 residues. V lost 3 bases and J lost 6; bases outside the gene matches: 12. The CDR3 sequence: CASSFGQGATGPAEAFF. Written as DNA, the CDR3 is TGTGCCAGCAGCTTCGGACAGGGGGCGACGGGGCCGGCTGAAGCTTTCTTT.

The V and J genes are TRBV9 and TRBJ1-2; no clear D. The V gene's germline CDR1 is SGDLS and CDR2 YYNGEE. This CDR3 comprises 15 residues. The germline V and J ends were trimmed by 0 bases and 0 bases, with 9 bases remaining between them. The CDR3 sequence is CASSVAGRANYGYTF. CDR3 nucleotides: TGTGCCAGCAGCGTAGCAGGTAGAGCTAACTATGGCTACACCTTC.

The chain uses TRBV6-5 and TRBJ1-1; tentatively, D is TRBD1 (6 bases). Between the trimmed V and J ends, which lost 2 bases and 4 bases, there was a span of 11 bases. Germline lookup yields CDR1 MNHEY and CDR2 SVGAGI. The CDR3 has 14 amino acids. The CDR3 is CASSYNRVSTEAFF. For the CDR3, the DNA is TGTGCCAGCAGTTACAACAGGGTATCCACTGAAGCTTTCTTT.